Below, 5 T cell receptor beta chains from the same sample are listed, as sequenced in a study of regulatory T cells in long-lasting Graves disease. Relying on iRepertoire HTBI primers and Arm-PCR of CDR3 regions, the team built TCR beta libraries. TCRdb re-analysed the multiplex PCR reads in MiXCR, keeping a single row per CDR3 protein. Of around 460,000 distinct CDR3 sequences listed, approximately 22% were seen once; the top ten hold roughly 13%. The sample's time point: persistent/refractory GD, antithyroid drugs over 5 years with positive TRAb. Isolated PBMC RNA provided the starting material for the TCR library. Sequenced material: peripheral blood mononuclear cells (PBMCs), taken when the disease was refractory, from a patient treated with antithyroid drugs. Source of these receptors: a female donor with Graves disease.

This clonotype was recorded at least ten times. The chain combines TRBV2 with TRBJ1-1; D not resolved. The CDR3 totals 15 residues. CDR1 is SNHLY, CDR2 FYNNEI, per germline. V dropped 5 bases and J dropped 0 bases, with 13 bases sitting between them. The CDR3 region is CASSRTEMMNTEAFF. The DNA of the CDR3 is TGTGCCAGCAGTCGTACAGAGATGATGAACACTGAAGCTTTCTTT.

With respect to this clonotype: This may come from a read error, since a much larger clone is one base off. The V and J genes are TRBV2 and TRBJ2-7; 7 nucleotides agree with TRBD2. CDR1 SNHLY and CDR2 FYNNEI come from the germline V gene. V lost 5 bases to trimming and J lost 0 bases; unmatched junction nucleotides: 4. The CDR3 contains 14 residues. The CDR3 here is CASSRDYSSYEQYF. The CDR3 region has the DNA TGTGCCAGCAGTAGGGACTATTCCTCCTACGAGCAGTACTTC.

A few counts support this clonotype. The chain recombines TRBV18 with TRBJ1-2, with a tentative D call TRBD1 (5 bases). Germline V gene sequence: CDR1 KGHSH, CDR2 LQKENI. The CDR3 runs 13 residues. V lost 4 bases, J lost 8 bases, and 14 bases lay in between. CDR3 sequence (DNA): TGTGCCAGCTCACGGGGCGCGGTCAGGGGCTACACCTTC. Residues: CASSRGAVRGYTF.

This clonotype was seen a few times. The V and J genes are TRBV11-2 and TRBJ2-5, with 8 bases lining up with TRBD2. The germline CDR1 and CDR2 sequences are SGHAT and FQNNGV. The CDR3 length is 15 residues. The V segment lost 7 bases and the J segment 5 bases; nucleotides outside the gene matches: 12. The CDR3 region is CASTREGRLVETQYF. In DNA, the CDR3 is TGTGCCAGCACTCGGGAGGGGCGATTGGTGGAGACCCAGTACTTC.

This clonotype has just a few counts. This chain joins TRBV19 and TRBJ1-2; no firm D call. The CDR3 loop spans 13 amino acids. The V gene's germline CDR1 is LNHDA and CDR2 SQIVND (reference sequence). The V end lost 7 bases, the J end lost 1 base, and 10 bases lay between the germline ends. The CDR3 loop reads CASTSRLNYGYTF. The CDR3 DNA is TGTGCCAGTACCAGCAGACTTAACTATGGCTACACCTTC.